One and the same sample provided the 30 T cell receptor beta chains below, sequenced in a study of technical replicates of blood from a handful of donors. The assay was immunoSEQ multiplex PCR, and TCRdb's table has in-frame clones only and misses some. Altogether just under 60,000 clones are present, around 91% being singletons, with the ten largest covering under 5%. The sample comprised PBMCs. These receptors were collected from a human donor in good health. Some clones in this sample may be carry-over from other donors' samples.

The rearrangement uses TRBV4-3 and TRBJ2-3; D gene uncertain. This CDR3 is 15 amino acids long. V was cut by 0 bases and J by 0 bases, with 7 bases left in between. Germline CDR1 is LGHNA and CDR2 is YSLEER. The CDR3 DNA is TGCGCCAGCAGCCAAGATGGCCCTAGCACAGATACGCAGTATTTT. As protein: CASSQDGPSTDTQYF.

The gene calls are TRBV5-1 and TRBJ2-5; TRBD2 aligns across 12 bases. The germline CDR1 and CDR2 sequences are SGHRS and YFSETQ. The CDR3 covers 17 residues. After removal of 4 bases from V and 1 base from J, the junction contained 8 bases not matched to a gene. CDR3 sequence: CASSPGGTSGSQETQYF. The CDR3 DNA reads as TGCGCCAGCAGCCCGGGAGGGACTAGCGGGTCCCAAGAGACCCAGTACTTC.

The rearrangement links TRBV6-1 to TRBJ2-7, with TRBD1 matching over 10 bases. This CDR3 region has 14 residues. V gave up 5 bases and J gave up 7 bases; unmatched junction bases: 8. From germline, CDR1 is MNHNS and CDR2 SASEGT. The CDR3 protein is CASSPGTGVKEQYF. The CDR3 DNA follows: TGTGCCAGCAGTCCCGGGACAGGGGTGAAGGAGCAGTACTTC.

V gene TRBV5-6 combines with J gene TRBJ2-7, with 9 bases that match TRBD1. The V gene end was trimmed by 7 bases and the J gene end by 3 bases; junction bases not matched to a gene: 8. Germline loops: CDR1 SGHDT, CDR2 YYEEEE. CDR3 size: 14 residues. As DNA, the CDR3 is TGTGCCAGCGGTTTTGTGGACAGGGGCTACGAGCAGTACTTC. This gives the protein CASGFVDRGYEQYF.

This CDR3 reads CAVTLAGNYNEQFF. CDR3 DNA: TGTGCCGTGACTCTAGCGGGAAATTACAATGAGCAGTTCTTC. The chain joins TRBV19 to TRBJ2-1; TRBD2 aligns across 9 bases. V shed 11 bases, J shed 4 bases, and the junction held 9 bases outside the gene matches. CDR3 length: 14 residues. The germline V gene has CDR1 LNHDA and CDR2 SQIVND (reference sequence).

The chain couples TRBV7-9 to TRBJ2-3; 12 bases line up with TRBD2. CDR1 and CDR2 from the germline V gene are SEHNR and FQNEAQ (reference sequence). V dropped 8 bases and J dropped 5; count of bases not matched to a gene: 8. This CDR3 is 15 amino acids long. The CDR3 bases are TGTGCCAGCGGCCGACTAGCGGGAGCCGGAGATACGCAGTATTTT. This encodes CASGRLAGAGDTQYF.

The V gene is TRBV28, the J gene TRBJ1-2, with D possibly being TRBD1 (5 bases). The germline gives CDR1 MDHEN, CDR2 SYDVKM. The V end lost 7 bases, the J end lost 3 bases, and 21 bases lay between the germline ends. CDR3 length: 16 residues. The CDR3 DNA reads as TGTGCCAGCACCTCCCTAGGTGTTAGGGGCGACTATGGCTACACCTTC. Its protein is CASTSLGVRGDYGYTF.

The rearrangement uses TRBV7-2 and TRBJ2-6; maybe TRBD1 (6 bases). With 4 bases removed from V and 0 bases from J, the gap between germline ends came to 10 bases. Germline V CDR1 and CDR2: SGHTA, FQGNSA. This CDR3 region has 16 residues. This CDR3 is CASSYSQGSGANVLTF. DNA for the CDR3: TGTGCCAGCAGCTACTCACAGGGCTCTGGGGCCAACGTCCTGACTTTC.

V and J are TRBV20-1 and TRBJ2-7; 7 bases fit TRBD2. The CDR3 runs to 11 residues. Germline V CDR1 and CDR2: DFQATT, SNEGSKA (reference sequence). J gave up 6 bases and V 5 bases, and 4 bases lay outside the gene matches. DNA of the CDR3: TGCAGTGCTGGGAGGGGCCGCGAGCAGTACTTC. Protein: CSAGRGREQYF.

This chain uses TRBV11-2 with TRBJ2-7, with 8 nucleotides matching TRBD2. With V trimmed by 7 bases and J by 0 bases, 11 bases remained unmatched. The CDR3 sequence is 16 residues long. Germline values: CDR1 SGHAT, CDR2 FQNNGV. CDR3 sequence: CASTDGWRGASYEQYF. CDR3 in DNA: TGTGCCAGCACCGACGGTTGGCGGGGGGCCTCCTACGAGCAGTACTTC.

This clone has only a few counts. This chain links TRBV7-2 with TRBJ2-7; D perhaps matches TRBD2 (6 bases). Germline CDR1 is SGHTA and CDR2 is FQGNSA. This CDR3 is 15 amino acids long. The V end was cut by 0 bases, the J end by 0 bases, with 9 bases between. The CDR3 reads CASSLASGFSYEQYF. In nucleotides, the CDR3 is TGTGCCAGCAGCTTAGCTAGCGGCTTCTCCTACGAGCAGTACTTC.

The chain employs TRBV5-5 and TRBJ2-7; TRBD2 might be the D (5 bases). The CDR3 sequence is 18 residues long. The V and J ends lost 1 base and 1 base respectively, with 21 bases between them. Per the germline V gene, CDR1 is SGHKS and CDR2 is YYEKEE (reference sequence). CDR3 region: CASSLRYVSGADSYEQYF. The CDR3 DNA sequence: TGTGCCAGCAGCTTGAGGTATGTCAGCGGTGCGGATTCCTACGAGCAGTACTTC.

This sequence joins TRBV15 and TRBJ1-1; no firm D call. With 4 bases removed from V and 3 bases from J, the gap between germline ends came to 9 bases. CDR1 and CDR2 (germline): LNHNV, YYDKDF (reference sequence). The CDR3 spans 13 residues. The CDR3 region has the DNA TGTGCCACCAGCAAACAGCAGTACACTGAAGCTTTCTTT. Its protein is CATSKQQYTEAFF.

The rearrangement links TRBV7-3 to TRBJ2-7; 10 nucleotides match TRBD2. Germline V gives CDR1 SGHTA, CDR2 FQGTGA. Trimming removed 0 bases from V and 0 bases from J; junction bases left unmatched: 2. The CDR3 sequence is 16 residues long. The CDR3 loop reads CASSLTGTSDSYEQYF. The DNA of the CDR3 is TGTGCCAGCAGCTTAACCGGGACTAGCGACTCCTACGAGCAGTACTTC.

The chain joins TRBV7-9 to TRBJ2-5, with D possibly matching TRBD2 (6 bases). CDR1 is SEHNR, CDR2 FQNEAQ, per germline (reference sequence). V was pared by 0 bases and J by 5 bases, with 16 bases between. The CDR3 has 16 residues. The CDR3 spells CASSLARGMEGETQYF. CDR3 nucleotides: TGTGCCAGCAGCTTAGCTCGGGGGATGGAGGGGGAGACCCAGTACTTC.

The chain joins TRBV2 to TRBJ2-3, with D possibly being TRBD2 (5 bases). Germline loops: CDR1 SNHLY, CDR2 FYNNEI. The CDR3 totals 16 residues. Trimming removed 6 bases from V and 1 base from J, with 17 bases in between. CDR3 in amino acids: CASRATVVARTDTQYF. The CDR3, as DNA: TGTGCCAGCAGGGCGACTGTGGTAGCGCGCACAGATACGCAGTATTTT.

The chain combines TRBV7-2 with TRBJ2-5, with a weak D call TRBD1 (5 bases). Germline V CDR1 and CDR2: SGHTA, FQGNSA. The CDR3 consists of 14 residues. Trimming removed 1 base at V and 2 bases at J, with 8 bases between. The CDR3 DNA reads as TGTGCCAGCAGCTTAGGACAGATACAAGAGACCCAGTACTTC. Its protein product is CASSLGQIQETQYF.

V usage is TRBV6-5 and J usage is TRBJ1-1; 7 bases fit TRBD1. Per the germline V gene, CDR1 is MNHEY and CDR2 is SVGAGI. This CDR3 comprises 14 residues. Trimming at V came to 0 bases and at J to 4 bases, leaving 2 bases not matched to a gene. The CDR3: CASSYSQGSTEAFF. The CDR3 DNA reads as TGTGCCAGCAGTTACTCACAGGGGAGCACTGAAGCTTTCTTT.

The rearrangement joins TRBV6-5 to TRBJ1-4; TRBD1 aligns across 11 bases. This CDR3 contains 13 residues. CDR1 and CDR2 from the germline V gene are MNHEY and SVGAGI. V was clipped by 6 bases and J by 8 bases; unmatched bases: 2. The CDR3, as DNA: TGTGCCAGCAGAGGGACAGGGGGAGAAAAACTGTTTTTT. Its translation is CASRGTGGEKLFF.

The V gene is TRBV29-1, the J gene TRBJ2-7; D remains unclear. The CDR3 runs to 12 residues. The ends were cut back, 5 bases at V and 6 bases at J, with 14 bases in the middle. Germline V lookup: CDR1 SQVTM, CDR2 ANQGSEA. CDR3 loop: CSVPGPVGEQYF. DNA of the CDR3: TGCAGCGTTCCAGGCCCAGTGGGCGAGCAGTACTTC.

The chain is built from TRBV7-2 and TRBJ2-2, with TRBD2 matching 8 bases. V lost 3 bases, J lost 2 bases, and 5 bases stayed unmatched. CDR3 length equals 16 residues. The germline V gene has CDR1 SGHTA and CDR2 FQGNSA. The CDR3 sequence is CASSFRGGPNTGELFF. In nucleotides, the CDR3 is TGTGCCAGCAGCTTCCGGGGGGGCCCCAACACCGGGGAGCTGTTTTTT. Full variable domain (remainder filled in from reference TRBV7-2 and TRBJ2-2): GAGVSQSPSNKVTEKGKDVELRCDPISGHTALYWYRQSLGQGLEFLIYFQGNSAPDKSGLPSDRFSAERTGGSVSTLTIQRTQQEDSAVYLCASSFRGGPNTGELFFGEGSRLTVL.

The chain couples TRBV30 to TRBJ1-3; TRBD1 matches at 8 bases. The CDR3 is made up of 15 amino acids. The ends lost 1 base at V and 4 bases at J; junction bases unmatched: 6. Germline V gene lookup returns CDR1 GTSNPN and CDR2 SVGIG (reference sequence). The CDR3 DNA follows: TGTGCCTGGAGTGAGGTCGGGACAGGAGGAAACACCATATATTTT. Residues: CAWSEVGTGGNTIYF.

This clone came up a few times. CDR3 nucleotide sequence: TGTGCCAGCAGCCCAACAGGGCGGTTAACCTACAATGAGCAGTTCTTC. It specifies CASSPTGRLTYNEQFF. The chain joins TRBV7-6 to TRBJ2-1, with a tentative D call TRBD1 (6 bases). CDR1 and CDR2 from the germline V gene are SGHVS and FNYEAQ. CDR3 length: 16 amino acids. V lost 5 bases to trimming and J lost 2 bases, with 16 bases between them.

The J gene is TRBJ2-1, the V gene TRBV18; D possibly corresponds to TRBD2 (5 bases). Deletions cut 1 base from V and 7 bases from J, with 11 bases between. The CDR3 spans 14 residues. Per the germline V gene, CDR1 is KGHSH and CDR2 is LQKENI. The CDR3 loop reads CASSPLSGLNEQFF. CDR3 DNA sequence: TGTGCCAGCTCACCACTCAGCGGCCTGAATGAGCAGTTCTTC.

This clone occurred once. The chain is built from TRBV6-5 and TRBJ1-2; D uncertain. Trimming removed 0 bases from V and 3 bases from J, with 11 bases in between. The CDR3 has 15 residues. The germline CDR1 and CDR2 sequences are MNHEY and SVGAGI. CDR3 bases: TGTGCCAGCAGTTACTCGGTTGCGGGCGACTATGGCTACACCTTC. Its protein is CASSYSVAGDYGYTF.

The rearrangement links TRBV9 to TRBJ2-7; 7 bases fit TRBD1. Germline trimming cut 0 bases from V and 6 bases from J; bases unmatched to any gene: 6. Germline values: CDR1 SGDLS, CDR2 YYNGEE. This CDR3 is 14 amino acids long. CDR3 amino acids: CASSVEEGAGEQYF. CDR3 DNA: TGTGCCAGCAGCGTAGAAGAGGGGGCAGGCGAGCAGTACTTC.

The CDR3 sequence is CASSVLPRTGGTDTQYF. In DNA, the CDR3 is TGTGCCAGCAGCGTTCTTCCCCGGACAGGGGGCACAGATACGCAGTATTTT. The rearrangement joins TRBV9 to TRBJ2-3, with TRBD1 identical over 9 bases. V lost 2 bases to trimming and J lost 1 base; unmatched junction nucleotides: 8. The CDR3 spans 17 residues. CDR1 and CDR2 from the germline V gene are SGDLS and YYNGEE.

The chain joins TRBV7-6 to TRBJ1-4; 9 positions agree with TRBD1. CDR1 and CDR2 (germline): SGHVS, FNYEAQ. V lost 3 bases to trimming and J lost 1 base; unmatched junction nucleotides: 6. The length of the CDR3 is 17 residues. CDR3 bases: TGTGCCAGCAGCTTCCAGACAGGGGGGATAACTAATGAAAAACTGTTTTTT. Amino acid sequence: CASSFQTGGITNEKLFF.

The chain carries TRBV5-1 and TRBJ1-6; TRBD1 aligns across 7 bases. The CDR3 sequence is 16 residues long. Germline CDR1 is SGHRS and CDR2 is YFSETQ. V gave up 3 bases and J gave up 10 bases; unmatched junction bases: 13. This CDR3 is CASSWGTTGDGSPLHF. As DNA, the CDR3 is TGCGCCAGCAGCTGGGGGACCACAGGGGATGGGTCACCCCTCCACTTT.

A few counts support this clone. The gene calls are TRBV27 and TRBJ2-3, with D tentatively TRBD2 (6 bases). Trimming removed 2 bases from V and 2 bases from J, with 11 bases in between. CDR1 is MNHEY, CDR2 SMNVEV, per germline (reference sequence). The CDR3 has 15 residues. Here the CDR3 reads CASSLMGGPTDTQYF. CDR3 in DNA: TGTGCCAGCAGTTTAATGGGGGGACCCACAGATACGCAGTATTTT.